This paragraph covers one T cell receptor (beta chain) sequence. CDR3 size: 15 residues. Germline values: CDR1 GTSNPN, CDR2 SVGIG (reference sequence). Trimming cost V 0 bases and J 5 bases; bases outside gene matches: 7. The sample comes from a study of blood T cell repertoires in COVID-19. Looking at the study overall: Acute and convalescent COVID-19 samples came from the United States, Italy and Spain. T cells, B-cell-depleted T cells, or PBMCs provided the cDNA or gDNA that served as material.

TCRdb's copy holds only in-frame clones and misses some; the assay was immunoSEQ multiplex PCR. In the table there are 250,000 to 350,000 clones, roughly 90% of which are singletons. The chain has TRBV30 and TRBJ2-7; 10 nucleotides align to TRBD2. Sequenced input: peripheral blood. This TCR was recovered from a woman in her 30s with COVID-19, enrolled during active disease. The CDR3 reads CAWSVGLAGAHEQYF. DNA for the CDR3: TGTGCCTGGAGTGTAGGTCTAGCGGGAGCCCACGAGCAGTACTTC.